One and the same sample provided the 7 T cell receptor beta chains below, sequenced in a study of blood T cell repertoires in COVID-19. Produced via immunoSEQ multiplex PCR; TCRdb's table is partial and in-frame only. The sample contains about 57,000 clones, about 91% of which appear only once. Sequencing was performed on peripheral blood. These receptors were taken from a man aged 60 to 75 with acute or convalescent COVID-19.

CDR3 sequence: CASSLVSQGWNTGELFF. The CDR3, as DNA: TGTGCCAGCAGCTTAGTTTCACAGGGGTGGAACACCGGGGAGCTGTTTTTT. V is TRBV7-2 and J is TRBJ2-2; 7 bases agree with TRBD1. CDR1 and CDR2 (germline): SGHTA, FQGNSA. The ends lost 1 base at V and 1 base at J; junction bases unmatched: 6. The CDR3 is made up of 17 amino acids.

The chain couples TRBV28 to TRBJ1-1; D is possibly TRBD1 (5 bases). The CDR3 sequence is 14 residues long. Germline assignment: CDR1 MDHEN and CDR2 SYDVKM. V lost 6 bases and J 8 bases, leaving 19 bases between the germline ends. CDR3 sequence reads: CASRTPGPRGEAFF. In DNA, the CDR3 is TGTGCCAGCAGGACCCCCGGGCCCCGGGGGGAAGCTTTCTTT.

The V and J genes are TRBV18 and TRBJ2-7, with D tentatively TRBD1 (6 bases). Germline values: CDR1 KGHSH, CDR2 LQKENI. The CDR3 has 13 amino acids. The V and J ends lost 6 bases and 0 bases respectively, with 9 bases between them. For the CDR3, the DNA is TGTGCCAGCTCGGACAGCTCCTCCTACGAGCAGTACTTC. Protein: CASSDSSSYEQYF.

The chain employs TRBV7-2 and TRBJ1-2, with D possibly being TRBD1 (5 bases). Trimming removed 0 bases from V and 9 bases from J, with 11 bases in between. The germline V gene has CDR1 SGHTA and CDR2 FQGNSA. The CDR3 contains 13 residues. The CDR3 reads CASSLAGGDSYTF. The CDR3 DNA sequence: TGTGCCAGCAGCTTAGCGGGGGGGGATAGCTACACCTTC.

The rearrangement joins TRBV29-1 to TRBJ1-4; TRBD1 is a possible D gene (6 bases). Germline V gives CDR1 SQVTM, CDR2 ANQGSEA. The CDR3 has 13 amino acids. The V end was cut by 7 bases, the J end by 5 bases, with 14 bases between. The CDR3 sequence is CSAEAQGNEKLFF. The CDR3 coding sequence is TGCAGCGCCGAGGCCCAGGGGAATGAAAAACTGTTTTTT.

The rearrangement links TRBV9 to TRBJ1-2; D is possibly TRBD1 (6 bases). Germline assignment: CDR1 SGDLS and CDR2 YYNGEE. The CDR3 spans 13 residues. The V end lost 0 bases, the J end lost 8 bases, and 11 bases lay between the germline ends. CDR3 sequence (DNA): TGTGCCAGCAGCGTAGCCCCAGGGGAGGGCTACACCTTC. Protein sequence: CASSVAPGEGYTF.

The CDR3 sequence is CAISSRAGSTDTQYF. Here the CDR3 DNA reads TGTGCCATCAGTTCTAGAGCGGGGAGCACAGATACGCAGTATTTT. The chain has TRBV10-3 and TRBJ2-3; 7 positions match TRBD2. V gave up 5 bases and J gave up 0 bases; unmatched junction bases: 5. CDR3 length equals 15 residues. The germline gives CDR1 ENHRY, CDR2 SYGVKD.